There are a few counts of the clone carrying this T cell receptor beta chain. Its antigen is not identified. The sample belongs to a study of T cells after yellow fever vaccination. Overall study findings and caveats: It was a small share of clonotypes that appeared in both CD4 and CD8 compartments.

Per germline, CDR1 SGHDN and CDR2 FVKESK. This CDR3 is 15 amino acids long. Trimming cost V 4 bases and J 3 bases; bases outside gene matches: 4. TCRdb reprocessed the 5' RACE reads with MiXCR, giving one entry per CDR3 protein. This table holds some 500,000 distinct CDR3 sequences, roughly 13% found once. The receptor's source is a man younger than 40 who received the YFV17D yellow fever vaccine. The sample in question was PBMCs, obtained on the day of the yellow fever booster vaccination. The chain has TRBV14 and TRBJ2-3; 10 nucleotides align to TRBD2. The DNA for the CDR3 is TGTGCCAGCAGCCGCCAACTAGCGGGAACAGATACGCAGTATTTT. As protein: CASSRQLAGTDTQYF.